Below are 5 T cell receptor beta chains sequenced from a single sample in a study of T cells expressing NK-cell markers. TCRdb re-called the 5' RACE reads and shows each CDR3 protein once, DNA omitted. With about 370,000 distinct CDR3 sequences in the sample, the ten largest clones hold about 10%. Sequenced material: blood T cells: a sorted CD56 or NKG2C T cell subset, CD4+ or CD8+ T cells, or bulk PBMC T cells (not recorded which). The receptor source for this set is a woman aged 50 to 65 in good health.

CDR3 sequence: CASSLVFGMNTEAFF. V gene TRBV5-6 combines with J gene TRBJ1-1. Per germline, CDR1 SGHDT and CDR2 YYEEEE. The CDR3 loop spans 15 amino acids.

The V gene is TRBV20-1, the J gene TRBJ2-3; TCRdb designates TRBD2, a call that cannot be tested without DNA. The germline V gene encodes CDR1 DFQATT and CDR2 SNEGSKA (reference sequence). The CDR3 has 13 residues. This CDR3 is CGGLAGLTDTQYF.

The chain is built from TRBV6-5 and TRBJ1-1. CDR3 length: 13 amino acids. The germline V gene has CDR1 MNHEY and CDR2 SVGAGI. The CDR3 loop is CASSWKRDTEAFF.

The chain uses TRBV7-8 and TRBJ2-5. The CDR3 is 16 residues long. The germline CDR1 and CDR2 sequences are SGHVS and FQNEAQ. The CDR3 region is CASSTGIGALQETQYF.

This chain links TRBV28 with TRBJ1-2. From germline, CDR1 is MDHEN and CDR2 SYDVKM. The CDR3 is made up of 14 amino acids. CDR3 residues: CASSFVASNYGYTF.